Listed below are T cell receptor beta chains from one sample, sequenced in a study of blood T cell repertoires in COVID-19. Repertoires were generated with immunoSEQ multiplex PCR, while TCRdb's copy carries only in-frame clones and drops some. The sample consists of 170,000 or so clones, about 83% of them appearing once. Sequenced sample: peripheral blood. The origin of the receptors is a woman younger than 30 who had recovered from COVID-19. CDR3s leave out the opening cysteine and the closing phenylalanine or tryptophan.

v_gene	j_gene	len	CDR3aa
TRBV4-3	TRBJ2-3	11	ASSTGSGDTQY
TRBV9	TRBJ2-5	12	ASSEGLPQETQY
TRBV4-3	TRBJ2-2	15	ASSGTSGTVYTGELF
TRBV5-6	TRBJ2-5	12	ASSLVQDQETQY
TRBV5-5	TRBJ2-2	14	ASTPPGGRGTGELF
TRBV30	TRBJ1-5	13	AWSEGVRSNQPQH
TRBV11-2	TRBJ2-7	12	ASTTGTGVYEQY
TRBV7-3	TRBJ2-3	14	ASSLGQGANTDTQY
TRBV6-2/TRBV6-3	TRBJ2-5	14	ASSYGHRPSKETQY
TRBV18	TRBJ1-2	14	ASSPDGGLINYGYT
TRBV7-9	TRBJ1-2	11	ASSPSGARGYT
TRBV30	TRBJ1-2	10	AWTSVFFGYT
TRBV7-9	TRBJ1-2	13	ASSPNGGGPVSYT
TRBV5-6	TRBJ1-3	14	ASSSDSPYSGNTIY
TRBV7-9	TRBJ2-2	14	ASNFRDFANTGELF
TRBV11-2	TRBJ2-1	12	ASSLVGLAHEQF
TRBV23-1	TRBJ2-5	10	ATQGCSQTQY
TRBV27	TRBJ1-1	16	ASSSSTGRSTMNTEAF
TRBV5-6	TRBJ2-1	15	ASSFFTGVRSYNEQF
TRBV9	TRBJ2-1	13	ASGGPGTGVNEQF
TRBV6-6	TRBJ2-7	10	ASGGSSYEQY
TRBV5-1	TRBJ2-5	11	ASAGTSGETQY
TRBV12-3/TRBV12-4	TRBJ1-1	10	ASSFAGLEAF
TRBV4-1	TRBJ2-2	14	ASSQETGTNTGELF
TRBV4-3	TRBJ2-1	19	ASSRVLAGGDRTGSYNEQF
TRBV6-1	TRBJ1-6	15	ASSDSTGIGFSSPLH
TRBV19	TRBJ1-4	11	ASSTQNGFDMF
TRBV7-9	TRBJ2-1	12	ASSLVRGSGEQF
TRBV9	TRBJ2-2	14	ASSLGTGTNTGELF
TRBV6-5	TRBJ2-7	11	ASSYSGAYEQY
TRBV6-4	TRBJ2-3	14	ASSEAGGLSTDTQY
TRBV6-5	TRBJ1-4	9	ASRSNEKLF
TRBV15	TRBJ2-7	12	ATSTIRQGTEQY
TRBV4-3	TRBJ2-6	15	ASSQDLGVAGANVLT
TRBV2	TRBJ1-6	15	ASSDEVRASHNSPLH
TRBV6-6	TRBJ1-5	12	ASSYSEVIQPQH
TRBV7-8	TRBJ1-3	12	ASSQQIYGNTIY